This TCR beta chain derives from a study of shared clonotypes between healthy human individuals. CDR1 MNHEY and CDR2 SMNVEV come from the germline V gene (reference sequence). The CDR3 totals 14 residues. V lost 5 bases, J lost 0 bases, and 7 bases lay in between. CD8 cells regarded as naive lacked CD45RO, were positively chosen for CCR7, and omitted terminally differentiated effector memory CD45RA+ cells. Data came from immunoSEQ multiplex PCR; TCRdb stores just in-frame clones and leaves some out. The sample carries some 630,000 clones, 95% to 96% recorded once. This clonotype was obtained from a woman in her thirties in good health. The material sequenced was naive CD8+ T cells sorted from blood. J is TRBJ2-2 and V is TRBV27, with unresolved D. CDR3 protein: CASSPPPNTGELFF. CDR3 nucleotides: TGTGCCAGCAGTCCCCCCCCGAACACCGGGGAGCTGTTTTTT.